The clone carrying this T cell receptor beta chain was seen many times. The data stem from a study of T-cell reconstitution after alpha-beta-depleted transplantation in children. Unique molecular identifiers were incorporated during preparation of the TCRbeta library. MiXCR, applied by TCRdb to the PCR reads, yields one record per CDR3 protein. The repertoire holds 200,000 to 250,000 distinct CDR3 sequences, about 11% seen once, with approximately 2.9% in the top ten. The receptor was isolated from a human donor who donated a stem cell graft to a child with acute lymphoblastic leukemia. The sample here was PBMCs from the stem cell graft donor, taken from the stem cell graft.

The CDR3 is CASTLSYRESDTQYF. The CDR3 DNA reads TGCGCCAGCACCCTCTCCTACAGGGAATCAGATACGCAGTATTTT. The J gene is TRBJ2-3, the V gene TRBV5-1, with D tentatively TRBD1 (6 bases). Trimming pared 6 bases from V and 4 bases from J, leaving 18 bases between. In germline, CDR1 is SGHRS, CDR2 YFSETQ. The CDR3 is made up of 15 amino acids.